The T cell receptor (beta chain) under discussion was sequenced for a study of technical replicates of blood from four donors. Sequenced by immunoSEQ multiplex PCR; TCRdb stores in-frame clones only, minus some. The table includes tens of thousands of clones, roughly 96% detected once. The source of this sequence is a human donor in good health. Sequences were obtained from T cells isolated from PBMCs.

CDR3 sequence reads: CASGVAGGPTGELFF. CDR3 nucleotide sequence: TGTGCCAGCGGAGTAGCGGGGGGGCCTACCGGGGAGCTGTTTTTT. This sequence joins TRBV2 and TRBJ2-2, with 11 bases matching TRBD2. The CDR3 totals 15 residues. J lost 5 bases, V lost 8 bases, and 7 bases had no gene match. In germline, CDR1 is SNHLY, CDR2 FYNNEI.